A single TCR beta chain is shown here with its context. Its antigen is not identified. 60 Vbeta and 13 Jbeta primers were used in PCR. Produced via immunoSEQ multiplex PCR; TCRdb's table is partial and in-frame only. This table holds roughly 100,000 clones, more than 60% found once. These data are taken from a study of cytomegalovirus exposure and HLA in healthy donors. Study information: The study placed 70% to 85% of its 398 genotyped donors in the Caucasian-associated ancestry cluster.

Study conclusions and caveats: Later on, an analysis tied approximately 17,000 TCR beta sequences to HLA alleles at 0.05 false discovery rate. TRBV6-2, TRBV6-3 and some other V segments were excluded as indistinguishable.

This CDR3 spans 16 amino acids. Trimming took off 8 bases at V and 0 bases at J, with 17 bases between the two ends. Germline-derived CDR1 and CDR2 are MNHEY and SMNVEV (reference sequence). Material: PBMCs. The rearrangement uses TRBV27 and TRBJ1-5, with a weak D call TRBD1 (5 bases). This TCR was sampled from a male donor in good health and CMV-seronegative. The CDR3 protein is CASGKKGVSSNQPQHF. In DNA, the CDR3 is TGTGCCAGCGGTAAGAAAGGGGTTAGTAGCAATCAGCCCCAGCATTTT.